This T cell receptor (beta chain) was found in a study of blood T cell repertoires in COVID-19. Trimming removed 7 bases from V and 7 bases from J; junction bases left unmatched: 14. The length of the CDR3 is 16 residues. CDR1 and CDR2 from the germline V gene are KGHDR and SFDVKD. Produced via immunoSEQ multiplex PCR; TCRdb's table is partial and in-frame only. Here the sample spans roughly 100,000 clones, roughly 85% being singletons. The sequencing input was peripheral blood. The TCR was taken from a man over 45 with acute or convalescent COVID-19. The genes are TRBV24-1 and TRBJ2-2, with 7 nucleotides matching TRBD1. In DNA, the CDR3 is TGTGCCACCAGGGCCGGGACAGCCAAGACCATCGGGGAGCTGTTTTTT. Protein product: CATRAGTAKTIGELFF.